Shown below are 30 T cell receptor beta chains from a single sample sequenced in a study of shared clonotypes between healthy human individuals. Profiled with immunoSEQ multiplex PCR; TCRdb holds only in-frame clones, not every one. The sample carries more than 2,000,000 clones, more than 80% recorded once. The source material was naive CD4+ T cells sorted from blood. Indicated subset: CD45RA+ positively selected. The origin of the receptors is a man in his late teens or twenties in good health.

CDR3 protein: CASSLLQGAGELFF. The CDR3 DNA reads TGTGCCAGCAGCTTGCTACAGGGGGCCGGGGAGCTGTTTTTT. The V gene is TRBV11-2, the J gene TRBJ2-2; 8 bases are shared with TRBD1. Germline loops: CDR1 SGHAT, CDR2 FQNNGV. With 3 bases clipped from V and 6 bases from J, the junction kept 3 bases outside the gene matches. The CDR3 is made up of 14 amino acids.

CDR3 sequence: CASSPQGLEEEQYF. CDR3 nucleotides: TGTGCCAGCAGCCCCCAAGGCCTGGAAGAGGAGCAGTACTTC. The rearrangement links TRBV7-2 to TRBJ2-7; no definite D call. Looked up from germline, CDR1 is SGHTA and CDR2 is FQGNSA. Between the trimmed V and J ends, which lost 5 bases and 7 bases, there was a span of 18 bases. The CDR3 spans 14 residues.

V gene TRBV18 combines with J gene TRBJ2-2; 11 bases are shared with TRBD2. J was trimmed by 1 base and V by 2 bases; bases with no gene match: 6. Germline V gene sequence: CDR1 KGHSH, CDR2 LQKENI. The CDR3 totals 18 residues. The CDR3 protein is CASSPASGGPQNTGELFF. The CDR3 DNA follows: TGTGCCAGCTCACCAGCTAGCGGGGGGCCACAGAACACCGGGGAGCTGTTTTTT.

V and J are TRBV30 and TRBJ2-7, with D perhaps given as TRBD1 or TRBD2 (7 bases each). The V gene's germline CDR1 is GTSNPN and CDR2 SVGIG (reference sequence). The V end was cut by 5 bases, the J end by 3 bases, with 14 bases between. This CDR3 is built from 13 residues. The CDR3 loop reads CAWGGDSFYEQYF. The CDR3 region has the DNA TGTGCCTGGGGGGGGGACAGTTTCTACGAGCAGTACTTC.

This chain connects TRBV5-1 to TRBJ1-3; tentatively, D is TRBD1 (5 bases). V lost 0 bases to trimming and J lost 3 bases, with 10 bases between them. The CDR3 covers 15 residues. CDR1 is SGHRS and CDR2 is YFSETQ in the germline V gene. CDR3 in amino acids: CASSLDRQGGNTIYF. CDR3 sequence (DNA): TGCGCCAGCAGCTTGGACAGGCAGGGTGGAAACACCATATATTTT.

The chain uses TRBV13 and TRBJ2-1; weak D call: TRBD1 (5 bases). This CDR3 comprises 13 residues. V was trimmed by 4 bases and J by 5 bases, leaving 9 bases between them. Germline-derived CDR1 and CDR2 are PRHDT and FYEKMQ (reference sequence). The CDR3, as DNA: TGTGCCAGCAGCTCCGACAGTCACAATGAGCAGTTCTTC. Encoded protein: CASSSDSHNEQFF.

The chain has TRBV6-5 and TRBJ2-5; D call uncertain. This CDR3 has 15 residues. V was pared by 6 bases and J by 7 bases, with 21 bases between. Germline V gene lookup returns CDR1 MNHEY and CDR2 SVGAGI. In DNA form, the CDR3 reads TGTGCCAGCAGCTCACCCAGGACGGGCATAGGGACCCAGTACTTC. This gives the protein CASSSPRTGIGTQYF.

As to this clone: Within the sample, other DNA sequences also encode this same CDR3. The rearrangement joins TRBV5-1 to TRBJ2-7, with a weak D call TRBD1 (6 bases). This CDR3 comprises 12 residues. V gave up 4 bases and J gave up 5 bases, with 10 bases separating them. Germline CDR1 reads SGHRS; CDR2 reads YFSETQ. The CDR3 DNA follows: TGCGCCAGCAGCCTTACAGGGAACGAGCAGTACTTC. Amino acid sequence: CASSLTGNEQYF.

Note on this clone: The same CDR3 can be traced to other DNA sequences in this sample. The V call is TRBV18, the J call TRBJ1-5; D call uncertain. The CDR3 has 12 amino acids. The ends were cut back, 1 base at V and 7 bases at J, with 5 bases in the middle. Germline V gives CDR1 KGHSH, CDR2 LQKENI. The DNA of the CDR3 is TGTGCCAGCTCACCACGCGACCAGCCCCAGCATTTT. Its protein is CASSPRDQPQHF. Drawing the rest from reference TRBV18 and TRBJ1-5, the complete variable domain is NAGVMQNPRHLVRRRGQEARLRCSPMKGHSHVYWYRQLPEEGLKFMVYLQKENIIDESGMPKERFSAEFPKEGPSILRIQQVVRGDSAAYFCASSPRDQPQHFGDGTRLSIL.

The V gene is TRBV11-1, the J gene TRBJ2-2; D is possibly TRBD1 (6 bases). Germline values: CDR1 SGHAT, CDR2 FQDESV (reference sequence). The CDR3 loop spans 14 amino acids. Trimming pared 5 bases from V and 3 bases from J, leaving 10 bases between. The CDR3 sequence is CASSPQGDTGELFF. The CDR3 nucleotides read TGTGCCAGCAGCCCACAGGGAGACACCGGGGAGCTGTTTTTT.

The chain couples TRBV11-2 to TRBJ1-1; no firm D call. From germline, CDR1 is SGHAT and CDR2 FQNNGV. This CDR3 has 15 residues. V was trimmed by 2 bases and J by 4 bases, leaving 14 bases between them. The CDR3: CASSLTNEVVTEAFF. The CDR3 nucleotides read TGTGCCAGCAGCTTAACTAATGAGGTCGTCACTGAAGCTTTCTTT.

The rearrangement joins TRBV5-5 to TRBJ1-3; D not certain. Germline-derived CDR1 and CDR2 are SGHKS and YYEKEE (reference sequence). V was pared by 0 bases and J by 2 bases, with 9 bases between. This CDR3 is 15 amino acids long. The CDR3 is CASSLVEITGNTIYF. CDR3 sequence (DNA): TGTGCCAGCAGCTTGGTAGAGATCACTGGAAACACCATATATTTT. Drawing the rest from reference TRBV5-5 and TRBJ1-3, the complete variable domain is DAGVTQSPTHLIKTRGQQVTLRCSPISGHKSVSWYQQVLGQGPQFIFQYYEKEERGRGNFPDRFSARQFPNYSSELNVNALLLGDSALYLCASSLVEITGNTIYFGEGSWLTVV.

The V gene is TRBV9, the J gene TRBJ2-5; tentative D call: TRBD1 (5 bases). CDR1 is SGDLS, CDR2 YYNGEE, per germline. The V end was cut by 2 bases, the J end by 5 bases, with 13 bases between. The CDR3 totals 14 residues. The CDR3 DNA is TGTGCCAGCAGCGTGTCATGGGGCAGGGAGACCCAGTACTTC. Protein: CASSVSWGRETQYF. Together with reference TRBV9 and TRBJ2-5, the CDR3 gives the full variable domain: DSGVTQTPKHLITATGQRVTLRCSPRSGDLSVYWYQQSLDQGLQFLIQYYNGEERAKGNILERFSAQQFPDLHSELNLSSLELGDSALYFCASSVSWGRETQYFGPGTRLLVL.

J is TRBJ2-3 and V is TRBV6-6; 8 bases map to TRBD1. The CDR3 spans 13 residues. The V gene's germline CDR1 is MNHNY and CDR2 SVGAGI (reference sequence). V lost 7 bases, J lost 4 bases, and 4 bases stayed unmatched. This CDR3 is CASTLQGADTQYF. The CDR3 nucleotides read TGTGCCAGCACTCTACAGGGGGCAGATACGCAGTATTTT.

The J gene is TRBJ2-1, the V gene TRBV6-5; TRBD1 might be the D (6 bases). The germline V gene encodes CDR1 MNHEY and CDR2 SVGAGI. The length of the CDR3 is 13 residues. With 7 bases removed from V and 12 bases from J, the gap between germline ends came to 19 bases. The CDR3 protein is CASTPRTGIGQFF. For the CDR3, the DNA is TGTGCCAGCACCCCAAGAACAGGGATTGGGCAGTTCTTC.

This chain joins TRBV7-2 and TRBJ2-3, with a tentative D call TRBD2 (6 bases). The CDR3 contains 16 residues. Trimming shortened V by 1 base and J by 2 bases, and 13 bases separated the two germline ends. Germline V gives CDR1 SGHTA, CDR2 FQGNSA. Here the CDR3 reads CASSLVRRVDTDTQYF. Here the CDR3 DNA reads TGTGCCAGCAGCTTAGTTCGGAGGGTAGACACAGATACGCAGTATTTT.

This clone appeared a single time. This sequence joins TRBV12-2 and TRBJ1-2. TRBV12-2 is flagged as a pseudogene. The CDR3 is 14 residues long. The CDR3 region is CASRLVWGTVGYTF. CDR3 sequence (DNA): TGTGCAAGTCGCTTAGTTTGGGGAACTGTGGGCTACACCTTC.

The chain is built from TRBV6-4 and TRBJ2-7, with 10 bases that match TRBD1. The germline V gene has CDR1 MRHNA and CDR2 SNTAGT. CDR3 length: 14 amino acids. The V gene end was trimmed by 6 bases and the J gene end by 5 bases; junction bases not matched to a gene: 7. The CDR3 DNA is TGTGCCAGCAGGGCGGGACAGGGGAAGAACGAGCAGTACTTC. This sequence encodes CASRAGQGKNEQYF.

The V gene is TRBV6-6, the J gene TRBJ1-4, with a tentative D call TRBD1 (6 bases). The CDR3 contains 15 residues. Per the germline V gene, CDR1 is MNHNY and CDR2 is SVGAGI (reference sequence). V shed 2 bases and J shed 3 bases, with 10 bases lying between them. CDR3 in amino acids: CASSYPGTPNEKLFF. CDR3 sequence (DNA): TGTGCCAGCAGTTACCCCGGGACACCTAATGAAAAACTGTTTTTT.

The chain employs TRBV6-5 and TRBJ2-5; 8 bases line up with TRBD2. The CDR3 loop spans 15 amino acids. Per germline, CDR1 MNHEY and CDR2 SVGAGI. The trim removed 5 bases at V and 4 bases at J, leaving 9 bases unmatched. DNA for the CDR3: TGTGCCAGCAGTCTCTATCCGGGGGGGGGAGAGACCCAGTACTTC. Translated: CASSLYPGGGETQYF.

This clone was seen only once. The gene calls are TRBV28 and TRBJ2-7, with D perhaps TRBD1 (6 bases). Trimming left V 5 bases short and J 0 bases short, with 14 bases between. Germline V CDR1 and CDR2: MDHEN, SYDVKM. This CDR3 has 15 amino acids. The DNA of the CDR3 is TGTGCCAGCAGTCAGACAGGTCGTAGCTCCTACGAGCAGTACTTC. Amino acids: CASSQTGRSSYEQYF.

The V call is TRBV7-2, the J call TRBJ2-1; the D gene is possibly TRBD2 (6 bases). The V gene lost 6 bases and the J gene lost 3 bases, with 9 bases spanning the gap. Germline V lookup: CDR1 SGHTA, CDR2 FQGNSA. This CDR3 has 13 amino acids. This CDR3 is CASSRDFYNEQFF. The DNA for the CDR3 is TGTGCCAGCAGTCGGGACTTCTACAATGAGCAGTTCTTC.

The rearrangement links TRBV19 to TRBJ1-1; the match to TRBD1 covers 7 bases. V lost 4 bases, J lost 0 bases, and 8 bases stayed unmatched. The CDR3 has 16 amino acids. Per germline, CDR1 LNHDA and CDR2 SQIVND (reference sequence). The CDR3: CASSTGTVRMNTEAFF. The CDR3 DNA reads TGTGCCAGTAGTACGGGGACAGTCCGCATGAACACTGAAGCTTTCTTT.

Comments on this clone: Other DNA sequences within the sample encode an identical CDR3. The chain carries TRBV7-9 and TRBJ2-7, with a possible D match to TRBD1 (5 bases). CDR1 is SEHNR, CDR2 FQNEAQ, per germline (reference sequence). This CDR3 region has 12 residues. Trimming stripped 5 bases from V and 4 bases from J, with 9 bases between. The chain's CDR3 is CASSPDRYEQYF. The CDR3 coding sequence is TGTGCCAGCAGCCCTGACAGATACGAGCAGTACTTC.

The CDR3 here is CASSGGLVGWGYTF. CDR3 nucleotide sequence: TGTGCCAGCAGCGGCGGTCTCGTAGGTTGGGGCTACACCTTC. This sequence joins TRBV5-6 and TRBJ1-2; D gene uncertain. Germline CDR1 and CDR2: SGHDT and YYEEEE. The CDR3 consists of 14 residues. Trimming removed 4 bases from V and 8 bases from J, with 18 bases in between.

The CDR3 protein is CASSPDGTVANTEAFF. The CDR3, as DNA: TGTGCCAGCAGCCCCGATGGGACAGTAGCCAACACTGAAGCTTTCTTT. This rearrangement joins TRBV7-9 to TRBJ1-1; 7 bases align to TRBD1. CDR1 and CDR2 (germline): SEHNR, FQNEAQ (reference sequence). With V trimmed by 5 bases and J by 2 bases, 11 bases remained unmatched. CDR3 size: 16 residues.

This rearrangement joins TRBV6-6 to TRBJ2-3, with D perhaps matching TRBD2 (6 bases). Germline assignment: CDR1 MNHNY and CDR2 SVGAGI (reference sequence). Between the trimmed V and J ends, which lost 5 bases and 2 bases, there was a span of 14 bases. There are 15 residues in the CDR3. The CDR3 region has the DNA TGTGCCAGCAGTCTTCTGCGGGGCCTCACAGATACGCAGTATTTT. This translates into CASSLLRGLTDTQYF.

The chain links TRBV5-5 to TRBJ1-5, with TRBD1 matching 7 bases. Trimming took 3 bases from V and 0 from J; bases not matched to a gene: 3. Per germline, CDR1 SGHKS and CDR2 YYEKEE (reference sequence). The CDR3 loop spans 15 amino acids. CDR3: CASSSQGRSNQPQHF. Written as DNA, the CDR3 is TGTGCCAGCAGCTCACAGGGGCGTAGCAATCAGCCCCAGCATTTT.

Comments on this clone: Other DNA sequences in this specimen translate into the identical CDR3. J is TRBJ1-3 and V is TRBV5-1; D is undetermined. V lost 0 bases and J 2 bases, leaving 6 bases between the germline ends. CDR1 SGHRS and CDR2 YFSETQ come from the germline V gene. The CDR3 totals 14 residues. The CDR3 loop reads CASSLAGAGNTIYF. The CDR3 region has the DNA TGCGCCAGCAGCTTGGCTGGGGCTGGAAACACCATATATTTT.

This chain's CDR3 is CASGPRGTYEQYF. The CDR3 nucleotides are TGTGCTAGTGGTCCCCGCGGCACCTACGAGCAGTACTTC. This sequence joins TRBV12-5 and TRBJ2-7; D uncertain. The CDR3 contains 13 residues. Germline V lookup: CDR1 LGHNT, CDR2 FRNRAP. V was shortened by 5 bases and J by 2 bases, with 10 bases between the two germline ends.